The rows below give T cell receptor beta chains drawn from one sample of a study of blood T cell repertoires in COVID-19. Sequencing was performed with immunoSEQ multiplex PCR; in TCRdb, only in-frame clones are kept and a portion is missing. The table includes around 250,000 clones, 70% to 85% detected once. Specimen: PBMCs or T cells enriched from blood (not recorded which). The origin of the receptors is a man aged 40-50 years who had recovered from COVID-19. Both conserved end residues are part of each CDR3. Fields, in order: J gene, V gene, clone size, D gene, CDR3 protein, CDR3 DNA. D genes are given only for firm matches. Some rows mark clone size as missing; the rest say once, few, many or name a class of expanded clone.

>TRBJ2-2|TRBV9|once|TRBD2
CASSVAPGLAGGHGELFF
TGTGCCAGCAGCGTTGCCCCCGGACTAGCGGGGGGCCACGGGGAGCTGTTTTTT
>TRBJ1-2|TRBV28|-|-
CASSSRTGGDYGYTF
TGTGCCAGCAGTTCCCGGACGGGGGGGGACTATGGCTACACCTTC
>TRBJ2-1|TRBV5-1|-|TRBD2
CASSGSGRGYNEQFF
TGCGCCAGCAGCGGTAGCGGGAGGGGCTACAATGAGCAGTTCTTC
>TRBJ1-1|TRBV7-9|-|-
CASSLGSRINTEAFF
TGTGCCAGCAGCTTAGGCTCCAGAATTAACACTGAAGCTTTCTTT
>TRBJ1-2|TRBV24-1|-|-
CATSDLKGDYGYTF
TGTGCCACCAGTGATTTGAAGGGGGACTATGGCTACACCTTC
>TRBJ1-2|TRBV14|-|-
CASSQAGYGYTF
TGTGCCAGCAGCCAAGCAGGGTACGGCTACACCTTC
>TRBJ1-4|TRBV9|-|-
CASSVGSGANEKLFF
TGTGCCAGCAGCGTAGGGTCGGGGGCTAATGAAAAACTGTTTTTT
>TRBJ1-2|TRBV12-3/TRBV12-4|few|-
CASSPTEDYGYTF
TGTGCCAGCAGCCCAACAGAAGACTATGGCTACACCTTC
>TRBJ2-6|TRBV18|-|-
CASSPTRGAGANVLTF
TGTGCCAGCTCACCCACGAGAGGAGCTGGGGCCAACGTCCTGACTTTC
>TRBJ2-1|TRBV7-8|-|TRBD2
CASSLLEWPSGGHNEQFF
TGTGCCAGCAGCTTACTTGAGTGGCCGAGCGGGGGCCACAATGAGCAGTTCTTC
>TRBJ1-1|TRBV2|few|-
CASRGGKGNTEAFF
TGTGCCAGCAGGGGGGGGAAGGGAAACACTGAAGCTTTCTTT
>TRBJ1-4|TRBV30|-|TRBD1
CAWSGPRTGLKEKLFF
TGTGCCTGGAGTGGACCTCGGACAGGGCTGAAAGAAAAACTGTTTTTT
>TRBJ2-7|TRBV2|-|TRBD1
CASSLAPGQGNEQYF
TGTGCCAGCAGTCTTGCCCCGGGACAGGGTAACGAGCAGTACTTC
>TRBJ2-3|TRBV5-1|-|-
CASSLAGGDTDTQYF
TGCGCCAGCAGCTTGGCTGGGGGCGACACAGATACGCAGTATTTT
>TRBJ1-5|TRBV6-5|-|-
CASSRTEHNQPQHF
TGTGCCAGCAGCCGGACAGAGCACAATCAGCCCCAGCATTTT
>TRBJ1-2|TRBV6-5|-|TRBD1
CASSYTGVFAGGYTF
TGTGCCAGCAGTTATACAGGGGTTTTTGCCGGTGGCTACACCTTC
>TRBJ1-2|TRBV6-1|-|-
CASSESYRGYGYTF
TGTGCCAGCAGTGAAAGCTATAGGGGCTATGGCTACACCTTC
>TRBJ2-3|TRBV2|-|-
CASSDVGADTQYF
TGTGCCAGCAGTGACGTAGGGGCAGATACGCAGTATTTT
>TRBJ1-2|TRBV4-3|-|-
CASSQDQTGNYGYTF
TGCGCCAGCAGCCAAGATCAGACAGGAAACTATGGCTACACCTTC
>TRBJ2-3|TRBV2|-|TRBD2
CATSGLASGEYTDTQYF
TGTGCCACCTCAGGACTAGCCAGTGGAGAGTACACAGATACGCAGTATTTT
>TRBJ2-2|TRBV5-1|many|TRBD2
CASSLAVAGGIANTGELFF
TGCGCCAGCAGCTTGGCCGTGGCGGGAGGCATCGCGAACACCGGGGAGCTGTTTTTT
>TRBJ2-7|TRBV5-4|-|TRBD2
CASSLGGGSYEQYF
TGTGCCAGCAGCTTAGGCGGGGGGTCATACGAGCAGTACTTC
>TRBJ1-6|TRBV4-1|-|-
CASSQDRVYNSPLHF
TGCGCCAGCAGCCAAGATCGGGTTTATAATTCACCCCTCCACTTT
>TRBJ1-4|TRBV19|-|-
CASSIGSQGGEKLFF
TGTGCCAGTAGTATAGGGTCTCAGGGCGGAGAAAAACTGTTTTTT
>TRBJ2-7|TRBV7-9|-|-
CASSLALQGDYEQYF
TGTGCCAGCAGCTTAGCGCTACAGGGAGACTACGAGCAGTACTTC
>TRBJ2-5|TRBV5-8|-|TRBD2
CASSPGLAGATGGETQYF
TGTGCCAGCAGCCCGGGACTAGCGGGGGCCACAGGGGGGGAGACCCAGTACTTC
>TRBJ2-5|TRBV29-1|-|-
CSVALANKQETQYF
TGCAGCGTAGCACTAGCAAATAAACAAGAGACCCAGTACTTC
>TRBJ1-1|TRBV9|few|TRBD1
CASSVGTGANTEAFF
TGTGCCAGCAGCGTCGGGACAGGGGCAAACACTGAAGCTTTCTTT
>TRBJ2-1|TRBV13|-|TRBD1
CASSPRTGKNEQFF
TGTGCCAGCAGCCCCCGGACAGGGAAGAATGAGCAGTTCTTC
>TRBJ2-7|TRBV7-2|-|-
CASSLIRDEQYF
TGTGCCAGCAGCCTTATCAGGGACGAGCAGTACTTC
>TRBJ2-7|TRBV6-6|-|-
CASSYSPRNEQYF
TGTGCCAGCAGTTACTCCCCGAGGAACGAGCAGTACTTC